These 18 T cell receptor beta chains were all obtained from the same sample, sequenced in a study of control samples from healthy donors and cancer patients. The table came from immunoSEQ multiplex PCR; TCRdb's copy has only in-frame clones and leaves some out. The sample lists 140,000 or so clones; 75% to 90% were seen once. Material: blood. The receptors stem from a man between 25 and 39 years old in good health.

The DNA of the CDR3 is TGTGCCAGCAGTTTCTACCAGGGGGCCTTTATGTACGAGCAGTACTTC. The encoded protein is CASSFYQGAFMYEQYF. This sequence joins TRBV6-2 or TRBV6-3 and TRBJ2-7, with 8 bases identical to TRBD1. This CDR3 is built from 16 residues. The V and J ends lost 4 bases and 4 bases, in that order; junction bases with no gene match: 12. Germline CDR1 is MNHEY and CDR2 is SVGEGT.

V and J are TRBV18 and TRBJ1-6; TRBD1 aligns across 10 bases. Per germline, CDR1 KGHSH and CDR2 LQKENI. J gave up 6 bases and V 3 bases, and 2 bases lay outside the gene matches. The CDR3 is made up of 15 amino acids. This CDR3 reads CASSPGTGANSPLHF. The CDR3 nucleotides read TGTGCCAGCTCACCCGGGACAGGGGCTAATTCACCCCTCCACTTT. Variable domain in full (rest from reference TRBV18 and TRBJ1-6): NAGVMQNPRHLVRRRGQEARLRCSPMKGHSHVYWYRQLPEEGLKFMVYLQKENIIDESGMPKERFSAEFPKEGPSILRIQQVVRGDSAAYFCASSPGTGANSPLHFGNGTRLTVT.

This chain links TRBV19 with TRBJ2-1, with 8 bases identical to TRBD1. In germline, CDR1 is LNHDA, CDR2 SQIVND (reference sequence). The CDR3 is 14 amino acids. V shed 4 bases, J shed 2 bases, and the junction held 1 base outside the gene matches. The CDR3 region is CASSKQGAYNEQFF. The CDR3, as DNA: TGTGCCAGTAGTAAACAGGGGGCCTACAATGAGCAGTTCTTC.

The rearrangement links TRBV28 to TRBJ1-1; D uncertain. CDR3 size: 12 residues. Germline CDR1 is MDHEN and CDR2 is SYDVKM. V was clipped by 7 bases and J by 1 base, with 7 bases between them. The DNA for the CDR3 is TGTGCCAGCACGTCGGGGAACACTGAAGCTTTCTTT. Protein sequence: CASTSGNTEAFF.

This chain uses TRBV6-6 with TRBJ2-2, with D perhaps matching TRBD1 (7 bases). Trimming cost V 7 bases and J 3 bases, with 15 bases left between them. This CDR3 contains 15 residues. The germline gives CDR1 MNHNY, CDR2 SVGAGI (reference sequence). This CDR3 is CASILARGDTGELFF. The CDR3 bases are TGTGCCAGCATCTTGGCCAGGGGGGACACCGGGGAGCTGTTTTTT.

This chain joins TRBV4-3 and TRBJ1-4, with D possibly being TRBD1 (5 bases). The CDR3 runs to 14 residues. V was trimmed by 0 bases and J by 8 bases, leaving 10 bases between them. Germline V gene sequence: CDR1 LGHNA, CDR2 YSLEER. In nucleotides, the CDR3 is TGCGCCAGCAGCCAAGACAGGGAGGAAGAAAAACTGTTTTTT. Translating gives CASSQDREEEKLFF.

The chain joins TRBV4-1 to TRBJ1-3; D not certain. This CDR3 comprises 16 residues. With 0 bases removed from V and 4 bases from J, the gap between germline ends came to 13 bases. CDR1 and CDR2 (germline): MGHRA, YSYEKL. CDR3 DNA sequence: TGCGCCAGCAGCCAAGAGGGGTCACAGTCGGGAAACACCATATATTTT. Translating gives CASSQEGSQSGNTIYF.

The chain uses TRBV5-5 and TRBJ1-3; D is undetermined. CDR3 length: 15 residues. Germline V gene sequence: CDR1 SGHKS, CDR2 YYEKEE (reference sequence). V lost 0 bases to trimming and J lost 4 bases, with 11 bases between them. DNA of the CDR3: TGTGCCAGCAGCTTGGAATCGTCGTGGGGAAACACCATATATTTT. Translating it yields CASSLESSWGNTIYF.

Here the CDR3 reads CASSADENSGNTIYF. CDR3 DNA: TGTGCCAGCAGCGCCGACGAAAACTCTGGAAACACCATATATTTT. The chain uses TRBV7-2 and TRBJ1-3, with unresolved D. Germline lookup yields CDR1 SGHTA and CDR2 FQGNSA. The length of the CDR3 is 15 residues. V lost 5 bases and J lost 0, with 11 bases in between.

This chain links TRBV6-2 or TRBV6-3 with TRBJ1-6; D unclear. CDR3 size: 16 residues. Germline V gene data show CDR1 as MNHEY and CDR2 as SVGEGT. Trimming pared 4 bases from V and 0 bases from J, leaving 10 bases between. CDR3: CASSWTGNSYNSPLHF. The CDR3 region has the DNA TGTGCCAGCAGTTGGACGGGGAACTCCTATAATTCACCCCTCCACTTT.

The chain couples TRBV2 to TRBJ1-1; the D gene is possibly TRBD1 (5 bases). V was shortened by 6 bases and J by 5 bases, with 13 bases between the two germline ends. CDR3 length: 13 residues. The V gene's germline CDR1 is SNHLY and CDR2 FYNNEI. The DNA of the CDR3 is TGTGCCAGCAGGGTACAGGTAGAAACTGAAGCTTTCTTT. This encodes CASRVQVETEAFF. Variable domain in full (rest from reference TRBV2 and TRBJ1-1): EPEVTQTPSHQVTQMGQEVILRCVPISNHLYFYWYRQILGQKVEFLVSFYNNEISEKSEIFDDQFSVERPDGSNFTLKIRSTKLEDSAMYFCASRVQVETEAFFGQGTRLTVV.

To note about this clone: One end of the junction varies from germline; a read error may be responsible. The chain is built from TRBV6-2 or TRBV6-3 and TRBJ1-5; D not certain. This CDR3 has 14 amino acids. CDR1 MNHEY and CDR2 SVGEGT come from the germline V gene. DNA of the CDR3: TGTGCCAGCAGCGGGGAGCGGAGCAGTCAGCCCCAGCATTTT. Its protein product is CASSGERSSQPQHF.

This clone was observed once. This chain links TRBV9 with TRBJ2-7, with 16 bases that match TRBD2. The CDR3 consists of 15 residues. The J segment lost 4 bases and the V segment lost 3 bases, leaving 1 base of the junction unmatched. Per germline, CDR1 SGDLS and CDR2 YYNGEE. The DNA for the CDR3 is TGTGCCAGCAGCGAGGGACTAGCGGGAGGGTACGAGCAGTACTTC. Its protein is CASSEGLAGGYEQYF.

The chain's CDR3 is CASSSWAAGYTF. As DNA, the CDR3 is TGTGCCAGCAGCTCTTGGGCAGCTGGCTACACCTTC. The chain carries TRBV7-2 and TRBJ1-2; D unclear. CDR1 is SGHTA and CDR2 is FQGNSA in the germline V gene. The CDR3 has 12 amino acids. The V gene lost 4 bases and the J gene lost 7 bases, with 10 bases spanning the gap.

The chain employs TRBV9 and TRBJ2-3, with TRBD2 matching 10 bases. The junction had 6 bases not matched to a gene; V was cut back by 7 bases and J by 10 bases. CDR3 size: 12 residues. Germline V gives CDR1 SGDLS, CDR2 YYNGEE. The CDR3: CASGWTSGPQYF. For the CDR3, the DNA is TGTGCCAGCGGGTGGACTAGCGGACCGCAGTATTTT.

This rearrangement joins TRBV7-9 to TRBJ2-3; 12 nucleotides agree with TRBD2. The CDR3 sequence is 19 residues long. Germline V gives CDR1 SEHNR, CDR2 FQNEAQ (reference sequence). V lost 5 bases, J lost 6 bases, and 18 bases stayed unmatched. The CDR3 loop is CASSQTGEFSSGRADTQYF. DNA of the CDR3: TGTGCCAGCAGCCAGACAGGAGAATTCTCTAGCGGGAGGGCCGATACGCAGTATTTT.

This clone appeared a single time. V gene TRBV9 combines with J gene TRBJ1-6, with D unresolved. From germline, CDR1 is SGDLS and CDR2 YYNGEE. There are 14 residues in the CDR3. Trimming removed 3 bases at V and 0 bases at J, with 4 bases between. Here the CDR3 DNA reads TGTGCCAGCAGCGGGGGCTCCTATAATTCACCCCTCCACTTT. Amino acids: CASSGGSYNSPLHF.

The CDR3 DNA follows: TGTGCCAGCAGTGAGTGGACAGGGGGTGGCACTGAAGCTTTCTTT. This sequence encodes CASSEWTGGGTEAFF. The chain has TRBV2 and TRBJ1-1; 10 nucleotides agree with TRBD1. Germline CDR1 reads SNHLY; CDR2 reads FYNNEI. V was clipped by 3 bases and J by 4 bases; unmatched bases: 5. This CDR3 contains 15 residues.